This T cell receptor beta chain was found in a study of T cell responses to AZD1222 COVID-19 vaccine. TCRdb's copy holds only in-frame clones and misses some; the assay was immunoSEQ multiplex PCR. The sample consists of around 180,000 clones, around nine tenths of them appearing once. Broader study findings: Distributed over spike, vaccine-associated CD4 TCRs predominated at 160-218 and 743-854.

The germline V and J ends were trimmed by 5 bases and 4 bases, with 13 bases remaining between them. Germline V gene sequence: CDR1 KGHDR, CDR2 SFDVKD. The CDR3 spans 15 residues. Concerning this clone: Its target is not known.

This receptor was identified in an adult in good health. The sequences come from peripheral blood, collected on day 0 of AZD1222 vaccination. V and J are TRBV24-1 and TRBJ2-2; the D call may be TRBD1 or TRBD2 (6 bases each). CDR3 sequence (DNA): TGTGCCACCAGTGTAGGGGGGCAACCCACCGGGGAGCTGTTTTTT. Its translation is CATSVGGQPTGELFF.